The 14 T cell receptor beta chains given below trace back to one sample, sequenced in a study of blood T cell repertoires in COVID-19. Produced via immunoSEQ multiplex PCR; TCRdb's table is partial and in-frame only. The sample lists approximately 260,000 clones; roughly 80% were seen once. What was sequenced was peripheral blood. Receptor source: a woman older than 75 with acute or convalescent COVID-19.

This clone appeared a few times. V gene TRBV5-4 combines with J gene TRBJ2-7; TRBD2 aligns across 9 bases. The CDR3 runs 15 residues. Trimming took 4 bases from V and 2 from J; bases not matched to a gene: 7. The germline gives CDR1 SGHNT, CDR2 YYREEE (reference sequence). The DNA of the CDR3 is TGTGCCAGCAGCATAGGAGCGGGGGGAACCTACGAGCAGTACTTC. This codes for CASSIGAGGTYEQYF.

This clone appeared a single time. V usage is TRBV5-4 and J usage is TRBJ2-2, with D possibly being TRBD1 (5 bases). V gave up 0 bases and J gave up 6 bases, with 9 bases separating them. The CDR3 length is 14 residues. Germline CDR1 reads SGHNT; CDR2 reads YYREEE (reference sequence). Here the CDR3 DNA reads TGTGCCAGCAGCTTGGATCTGGGGCCCGGGGAGCTGTTTTTT. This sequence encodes CASSLDLGPGELFF.

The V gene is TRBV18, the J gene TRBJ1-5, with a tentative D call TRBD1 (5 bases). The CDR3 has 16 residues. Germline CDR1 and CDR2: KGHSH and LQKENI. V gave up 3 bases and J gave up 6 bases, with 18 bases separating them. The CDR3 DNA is TGTGCCAGCTCACCCCTCGGGGGTAATTCGGGTCAGCCCCAGCATTTT. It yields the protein CASSPLGGNSGQPQHF.

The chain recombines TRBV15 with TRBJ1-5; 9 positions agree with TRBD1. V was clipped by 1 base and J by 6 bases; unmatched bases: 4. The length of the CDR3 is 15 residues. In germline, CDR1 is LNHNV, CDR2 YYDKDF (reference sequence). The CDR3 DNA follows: TGTGCCACCAGCAGAGGGACAGGGGCTAGTCAGCCCCAGCATTTT. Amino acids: CATSRGTGASQPQHF.

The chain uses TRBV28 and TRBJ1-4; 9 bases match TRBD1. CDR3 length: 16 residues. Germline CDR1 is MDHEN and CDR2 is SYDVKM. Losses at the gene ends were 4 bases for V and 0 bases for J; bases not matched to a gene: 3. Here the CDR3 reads CASSSTGGATNEKLFF. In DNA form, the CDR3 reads TGTGCCAGCAGTTCCACAGGGGGCGCAACTAATGAAAAACTGTTTTTT.

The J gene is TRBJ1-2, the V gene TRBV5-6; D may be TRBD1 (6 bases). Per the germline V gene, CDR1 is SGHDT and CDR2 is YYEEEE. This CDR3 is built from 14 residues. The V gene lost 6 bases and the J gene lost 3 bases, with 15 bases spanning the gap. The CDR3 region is CASNSQKGDYGYTF. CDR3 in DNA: TGTGCCAGCAACTCCCAGAAGGGGGACTATGGCTACACCTTC. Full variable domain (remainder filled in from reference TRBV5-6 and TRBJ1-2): DAGVTQSPTHLIKTRGQQVTLRCSPKSGHDTVSWYQQALGQGPQFIFQYYEEEERQRGNFPDRFSGHQFPNYSSELNVNALLLGDSALYLCASNSQKGDYGYTFGSGTRLTVV.

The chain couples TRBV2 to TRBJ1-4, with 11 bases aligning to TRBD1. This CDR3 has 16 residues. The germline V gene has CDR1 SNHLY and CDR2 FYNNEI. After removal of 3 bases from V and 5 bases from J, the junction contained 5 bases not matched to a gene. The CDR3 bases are TGTGCCAGCAGTGATCGACGGGACAGGGGGAATGAAAAACTGTTTTTT. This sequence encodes CASSDRRDRGNEKLFF.

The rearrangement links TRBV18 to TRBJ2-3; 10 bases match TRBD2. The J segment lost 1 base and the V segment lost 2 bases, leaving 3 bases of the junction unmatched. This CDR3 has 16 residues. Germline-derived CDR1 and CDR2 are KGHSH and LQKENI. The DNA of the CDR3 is TGTGCCAGCTCACCAAGGCTAGCGGGGGGCACAGATACGCAGTATTTT. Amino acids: CASSPRLAGGTDTQYF.

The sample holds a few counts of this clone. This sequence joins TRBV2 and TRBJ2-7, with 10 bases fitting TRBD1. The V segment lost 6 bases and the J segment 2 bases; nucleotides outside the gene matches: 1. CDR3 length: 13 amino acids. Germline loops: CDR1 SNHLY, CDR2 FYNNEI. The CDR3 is CASRGQGPYEQYF. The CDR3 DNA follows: TGTGCCAGCAGGGGACAGGGGCCCTACGAGCAGTACTTC.

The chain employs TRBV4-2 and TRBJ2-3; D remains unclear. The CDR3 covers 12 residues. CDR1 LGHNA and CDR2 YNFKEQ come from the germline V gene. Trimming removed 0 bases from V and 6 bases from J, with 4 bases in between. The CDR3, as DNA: TGTGCCAGCAGCCAAGATGAGGATACGCAGTATTTT. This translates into CASSQDEDTQYF.

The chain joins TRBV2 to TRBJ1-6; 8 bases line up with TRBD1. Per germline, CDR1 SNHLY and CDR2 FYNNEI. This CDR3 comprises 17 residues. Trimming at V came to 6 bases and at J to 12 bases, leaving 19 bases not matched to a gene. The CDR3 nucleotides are TGTGCCAGCAGCAAAGGGGACAGGCTAAGGCGTATGGTACCCCTCCACTTT. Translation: CASSKGDRLRRMVPLHF.

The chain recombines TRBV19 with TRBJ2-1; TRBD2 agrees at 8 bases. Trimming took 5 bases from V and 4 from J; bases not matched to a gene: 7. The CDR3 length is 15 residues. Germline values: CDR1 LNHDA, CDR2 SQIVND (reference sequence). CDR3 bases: TGTGCCAGTAGTTTAATAGCGGGGACTTACAATGAGCAGTTCTTC. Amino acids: CASSLIAGTYNEQFF.

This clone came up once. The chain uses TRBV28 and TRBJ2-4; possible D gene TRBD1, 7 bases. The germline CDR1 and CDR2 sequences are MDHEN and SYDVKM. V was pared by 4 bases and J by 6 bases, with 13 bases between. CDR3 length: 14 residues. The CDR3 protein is CASSSQGGRNIQYF. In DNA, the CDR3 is TGTGCCAGCAGTTCCCAGGGGGGAAGAAACATTCAGTACTTC.

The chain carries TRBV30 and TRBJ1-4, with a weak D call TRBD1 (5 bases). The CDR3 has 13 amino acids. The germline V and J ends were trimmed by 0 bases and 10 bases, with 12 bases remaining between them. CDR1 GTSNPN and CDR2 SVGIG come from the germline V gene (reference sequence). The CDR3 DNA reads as TGTGCCTGGAGTGTATCGCCGGGGGTAAAACTGTTTTTT. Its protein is CAWSVSPGVKLFF.